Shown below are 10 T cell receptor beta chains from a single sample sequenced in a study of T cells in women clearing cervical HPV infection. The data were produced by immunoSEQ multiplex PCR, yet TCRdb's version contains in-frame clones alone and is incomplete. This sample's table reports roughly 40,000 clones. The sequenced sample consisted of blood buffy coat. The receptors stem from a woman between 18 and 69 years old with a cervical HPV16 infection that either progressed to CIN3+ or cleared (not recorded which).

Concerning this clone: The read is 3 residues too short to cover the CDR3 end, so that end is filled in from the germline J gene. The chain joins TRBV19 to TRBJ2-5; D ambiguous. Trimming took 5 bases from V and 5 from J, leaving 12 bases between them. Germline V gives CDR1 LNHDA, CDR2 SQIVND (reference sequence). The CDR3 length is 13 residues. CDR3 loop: CASSATPAETQYF. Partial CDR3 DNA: TGTGCCAGTAGTGCGACCCCAGCGGAGACC.

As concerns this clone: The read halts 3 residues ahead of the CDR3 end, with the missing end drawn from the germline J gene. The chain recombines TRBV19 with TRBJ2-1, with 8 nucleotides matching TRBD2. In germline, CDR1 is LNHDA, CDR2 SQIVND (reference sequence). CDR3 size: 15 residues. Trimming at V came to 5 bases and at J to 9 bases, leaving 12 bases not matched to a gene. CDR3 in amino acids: CASSYSLGLAGEQFF. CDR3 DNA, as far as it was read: TGTGCCAGTAGTTACTCCCTCGGACTAGCCGGTGAG.

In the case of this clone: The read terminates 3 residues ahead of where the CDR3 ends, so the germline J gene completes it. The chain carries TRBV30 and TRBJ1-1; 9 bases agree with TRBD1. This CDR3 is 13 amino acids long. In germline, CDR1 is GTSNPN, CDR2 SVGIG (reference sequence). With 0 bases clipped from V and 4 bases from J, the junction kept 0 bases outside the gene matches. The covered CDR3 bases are TGTGCCTGGAGTGTGGACAGGGGCACTGAA. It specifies CAWSVDRGTE. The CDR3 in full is CAWSVDRGTEAFF.

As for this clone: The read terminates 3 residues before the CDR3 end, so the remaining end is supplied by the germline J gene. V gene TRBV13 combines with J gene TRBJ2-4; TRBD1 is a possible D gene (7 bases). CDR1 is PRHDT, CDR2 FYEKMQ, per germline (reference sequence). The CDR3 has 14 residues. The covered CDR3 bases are TGTGCCACCCAGAACAGGGGAGTGGACTATGGT. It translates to CATQNRGVDYG. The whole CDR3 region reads CATQNRGVDYGQYF.

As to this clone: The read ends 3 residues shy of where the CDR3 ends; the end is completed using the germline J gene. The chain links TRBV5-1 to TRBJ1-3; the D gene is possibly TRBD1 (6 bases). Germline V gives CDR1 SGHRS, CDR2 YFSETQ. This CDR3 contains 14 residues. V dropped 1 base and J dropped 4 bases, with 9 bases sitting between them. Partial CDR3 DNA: TGCGCCAGCAGCTTGACAGGGATAGGAAACACC. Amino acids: CASSLTGIGNT. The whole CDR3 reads CASSLTGIGNTIYF.

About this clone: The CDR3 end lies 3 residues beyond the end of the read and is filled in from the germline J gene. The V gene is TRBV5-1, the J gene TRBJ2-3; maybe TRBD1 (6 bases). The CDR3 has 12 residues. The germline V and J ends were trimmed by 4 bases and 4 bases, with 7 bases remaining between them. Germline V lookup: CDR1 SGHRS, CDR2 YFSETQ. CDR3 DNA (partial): TGCGCCAGCAGCAAGGGGGCAGATACG. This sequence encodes CASSKGADT. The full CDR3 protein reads CASSKGADTQYF.

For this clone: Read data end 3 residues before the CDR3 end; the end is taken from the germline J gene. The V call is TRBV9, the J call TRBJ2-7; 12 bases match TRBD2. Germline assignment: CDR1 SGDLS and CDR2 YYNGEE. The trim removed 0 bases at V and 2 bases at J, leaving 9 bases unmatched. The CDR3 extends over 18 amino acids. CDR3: CASSVVSRGLAGTYEQYF. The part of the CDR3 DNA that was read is TGTGCCAGCAGCGTAGTGTCTAGGGGACTAGCGGGTACCTACGAG.

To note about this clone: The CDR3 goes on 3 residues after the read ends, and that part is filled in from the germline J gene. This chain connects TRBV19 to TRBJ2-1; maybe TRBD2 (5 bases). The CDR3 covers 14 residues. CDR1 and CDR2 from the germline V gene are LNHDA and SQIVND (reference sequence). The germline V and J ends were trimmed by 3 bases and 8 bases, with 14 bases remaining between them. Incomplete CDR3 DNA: TGTGCCAGTAGTATTAGGCCGGGGATGGATGAG. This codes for CASSIRPGMDE. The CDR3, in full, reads CASSIRPGMDEQFF. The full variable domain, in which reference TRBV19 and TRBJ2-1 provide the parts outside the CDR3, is DGGITQSPKYLFRKEGQNVTLSCEQNLNHDAMYWYRQDPGQGLRLIYYSQIVNDFQKGDIAEGYSVSREKKESFPLTVTSAQKNPTAFYLCASSIRPGMDEQFFGPGTRLTVL.

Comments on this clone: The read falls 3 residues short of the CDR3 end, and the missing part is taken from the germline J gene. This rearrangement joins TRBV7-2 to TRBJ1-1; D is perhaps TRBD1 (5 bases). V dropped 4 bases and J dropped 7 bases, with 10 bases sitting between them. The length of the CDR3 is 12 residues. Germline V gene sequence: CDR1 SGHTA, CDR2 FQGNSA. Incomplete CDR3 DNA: TGTGCCAGCAGCTACGGACAAGTTGAA. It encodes CASSYGQVE. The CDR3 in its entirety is CASSYGQVEAFF.

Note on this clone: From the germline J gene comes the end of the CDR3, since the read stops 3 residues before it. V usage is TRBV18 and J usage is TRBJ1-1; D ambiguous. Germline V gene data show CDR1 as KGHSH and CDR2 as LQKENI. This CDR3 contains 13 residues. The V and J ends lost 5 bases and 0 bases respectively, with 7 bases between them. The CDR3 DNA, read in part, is TGTGCCAGCTCATCGGGTATGAACACTGAA. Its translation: CASSSGMNTE. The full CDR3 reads CASSSGMNTEAFF.